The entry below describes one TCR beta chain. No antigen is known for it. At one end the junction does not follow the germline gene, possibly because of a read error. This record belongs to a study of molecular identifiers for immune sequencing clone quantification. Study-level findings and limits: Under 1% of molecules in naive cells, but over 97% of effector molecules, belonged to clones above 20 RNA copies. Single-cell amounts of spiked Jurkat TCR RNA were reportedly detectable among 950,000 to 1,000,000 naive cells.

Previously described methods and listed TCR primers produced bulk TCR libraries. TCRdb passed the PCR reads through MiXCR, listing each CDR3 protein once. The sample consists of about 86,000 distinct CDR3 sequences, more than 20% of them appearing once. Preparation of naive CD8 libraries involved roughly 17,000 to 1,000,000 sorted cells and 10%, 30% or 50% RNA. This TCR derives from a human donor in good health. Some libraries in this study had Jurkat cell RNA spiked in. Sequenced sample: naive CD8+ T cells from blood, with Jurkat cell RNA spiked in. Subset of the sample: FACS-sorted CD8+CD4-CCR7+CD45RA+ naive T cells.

CDR3 coding DNA: TGCGGTGCTAGAGATTCAGGAGGCGGAGAGCTAGCCAAAAACATTCAGTACTTC. This codes for CGARDSGGGELAKNIQYF. The rearrangement joins TRBV20-1 to TRBJ2-4; tentatively, D is TRBD2 (5 bases). The CDR3 extends over 18 amino acids. Looked up from germline, CDR1 is DFQATT and CDR2 is SNEGSKA (reference sequence).